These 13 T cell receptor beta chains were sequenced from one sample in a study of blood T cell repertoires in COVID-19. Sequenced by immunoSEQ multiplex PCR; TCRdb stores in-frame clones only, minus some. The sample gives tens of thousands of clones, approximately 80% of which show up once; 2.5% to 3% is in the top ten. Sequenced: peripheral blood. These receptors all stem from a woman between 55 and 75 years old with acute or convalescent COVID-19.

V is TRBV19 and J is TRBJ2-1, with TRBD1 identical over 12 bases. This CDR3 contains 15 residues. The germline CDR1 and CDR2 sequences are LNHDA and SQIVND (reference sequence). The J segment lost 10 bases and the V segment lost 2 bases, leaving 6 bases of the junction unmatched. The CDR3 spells CASSISGQGAPEQFF. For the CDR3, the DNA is TGTGCCAGTAGTATATCGGGACAGGGGGCTCCGGAGCAGTTCTTC.

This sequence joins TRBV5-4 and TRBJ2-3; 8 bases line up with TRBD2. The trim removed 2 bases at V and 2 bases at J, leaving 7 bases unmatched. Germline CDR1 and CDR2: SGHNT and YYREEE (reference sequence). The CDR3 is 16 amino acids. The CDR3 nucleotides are TGTGCCAGCAGCTTTACCAGCGGGGGAACCACAGATACGCAGTATTTT. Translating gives CASSFTSGGTTDTQYF.

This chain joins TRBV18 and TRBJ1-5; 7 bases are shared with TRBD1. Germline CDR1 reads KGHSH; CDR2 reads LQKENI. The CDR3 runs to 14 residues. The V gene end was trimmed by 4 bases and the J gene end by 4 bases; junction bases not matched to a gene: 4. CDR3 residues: CASSLSGGNQPQHF. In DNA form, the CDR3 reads TGTGCCAGCTCACTATCAGGGGGAAATCAGCCCCAGCATTTT.

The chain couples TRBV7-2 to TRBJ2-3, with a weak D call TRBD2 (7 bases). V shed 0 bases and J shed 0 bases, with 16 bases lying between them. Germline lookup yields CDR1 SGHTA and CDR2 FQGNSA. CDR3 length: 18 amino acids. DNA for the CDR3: TGTGCCAGCAGCTTAGCGCTTGGGGCGGGGGCCAGCACAGATACGCAGTATTTT. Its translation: CASSLALGAGASTDTQYF.

The CDR3 spells CAISGGGWGEKLFF. DNA of the CDR3: TGTGCCATCAGTGGAGGGGGCTGGGGTGAAAAACTGTTTTTT. This chain links TRBV10-3 with TRBJ1-4; 7 positions match TRBD1. V was clipped by 4 bases and J by 7 bases; unmatched bases: 6. The germline V gene encodes CDR1 ENHRY and CDR2 SYGVKD. There are 14 residues in the CDR3.

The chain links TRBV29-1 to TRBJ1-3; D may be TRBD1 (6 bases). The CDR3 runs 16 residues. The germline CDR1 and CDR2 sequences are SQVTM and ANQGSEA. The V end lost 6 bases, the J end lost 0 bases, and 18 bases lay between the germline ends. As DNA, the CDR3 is TGCAGCGTCGGGGGAGGGGGAATGAGCTCTGGAAACACCATATATTTT. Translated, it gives CSVGGGGMSSGNTIYF.

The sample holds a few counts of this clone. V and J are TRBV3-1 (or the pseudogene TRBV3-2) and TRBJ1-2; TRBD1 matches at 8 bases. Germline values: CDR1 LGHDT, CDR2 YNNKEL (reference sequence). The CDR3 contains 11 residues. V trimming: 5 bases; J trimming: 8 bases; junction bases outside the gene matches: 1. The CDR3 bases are TGTGCCAGCAGCGGACAGGGCGGCTACACCTTC. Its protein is CASSGQGGYTF.

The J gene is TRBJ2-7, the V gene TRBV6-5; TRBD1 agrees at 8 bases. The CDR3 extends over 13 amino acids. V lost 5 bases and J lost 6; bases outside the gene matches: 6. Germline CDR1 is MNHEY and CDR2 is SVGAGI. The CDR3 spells CASSPGQDPEQYF. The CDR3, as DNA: TGTGCCAGCAGTCCGGGACAGGACCCCGAGCAGTACTTC.

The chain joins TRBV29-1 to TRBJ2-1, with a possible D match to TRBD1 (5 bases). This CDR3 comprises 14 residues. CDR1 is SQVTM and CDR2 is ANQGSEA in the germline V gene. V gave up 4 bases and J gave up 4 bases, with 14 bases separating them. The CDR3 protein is CSVVRTTIYNEQFF. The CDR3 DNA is TGCAGCGTTGTAAGGACAACGATTTACAATGAGCAGTTCTTC.

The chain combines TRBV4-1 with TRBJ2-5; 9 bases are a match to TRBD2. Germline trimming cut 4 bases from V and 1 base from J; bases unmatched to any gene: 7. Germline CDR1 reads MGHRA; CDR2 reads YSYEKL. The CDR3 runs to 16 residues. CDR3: CASSRGGAGGQETQYF. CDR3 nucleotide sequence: TGCGCCAGCAGCCGCGGGGGGGCCGGCGGCCAAGAGACCCAGTACTTC.

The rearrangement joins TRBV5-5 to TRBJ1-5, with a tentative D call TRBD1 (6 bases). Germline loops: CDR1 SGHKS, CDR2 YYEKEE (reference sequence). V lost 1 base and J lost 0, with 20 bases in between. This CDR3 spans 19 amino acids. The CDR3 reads CASSLKAGQTVYSNQPQHF. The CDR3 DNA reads TGTGCCAGCAGCTTGAAAGCAGGACAGACGGTTTATAGCAATCAGCCCCAGCATTTT. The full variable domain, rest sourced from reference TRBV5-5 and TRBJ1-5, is DAGVTQSPTHLIKTRGQQVTLRCSPISGHKSVSWYQQVLGQGPQFIFQYYEKEERGRGNFPDRFSARQFPNYSSELNVNALLLGDSALYLCASSLKAGQTVYSNQPQHFGDGTRLSIL.

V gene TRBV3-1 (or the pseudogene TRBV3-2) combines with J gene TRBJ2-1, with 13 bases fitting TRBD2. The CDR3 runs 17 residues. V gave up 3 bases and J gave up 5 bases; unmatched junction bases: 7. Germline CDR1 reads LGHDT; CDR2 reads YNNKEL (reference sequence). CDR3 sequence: CASSHGGLAGVDNEQFF. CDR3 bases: TGTGCCAGCAGCCACGGAGGACTAGCGGGAGTCGACAATGAGCAGTTCTTC.

CDR3 loop: CASSLGSVRSGNTIYF. The CDR3 DNA reads as TGTGCCAGCAGCTTAGGTTCAGTTCGCTCTGGAAACACCATATATTTT. The chain employs TRBV7-2 and TRBJ1-3; D gene uncertain. V was pared by 1 base and J by 0 bases, with 10 bases between. Per the germline V gene, CDR1 is SGHTA and CDR2 is FQGNSA. The CDR3 consists of 16 residues.